This entry lists 5 T cell receptor beta chains sequenced from one sample in a study of shared clonotypes between healthy human individuals. TCRdb keeps only in-frame clones here, not all; method: immunoSEQ multiplex PCR. Of over a million clones listed, around 98.5% are singletons. Specimen: naive CD4+ T cells sorted from blood. Subset meaning: CD45RA+ positively selected. The origin of the receptors is a young man in good health.

This sequence joins TRBV7-9 and TRBJ2-7; a possible D gene is TRBD1 (6 bases). Germline-derived CDR1 and CDR2 are SEHNR and FQNEAQ (reference sequence). V gave up 5 bases and J gave up 4 bases, with 12 bases separating them. This CDR3 spans 13 amino acids. DNA for the CDR3: TGTGCCAGCAGCCTACAAGGGGGTTACGAGCAGTACTTC. This gives the protein CASSLQGGYEQYF.

This chain links TRBV18 with TRBJ2-7, with a tentative D call TRBD2 (5 bases). V lost 3 bases and J lost 5, with 17 bases in between. CDR3 length equals 15 residues. The germline CDR1 and CDR2 sequences are KGHSH and LQKENI. Here the CDR3 reads CASSPQSGLMDEQYF. CDR3 coding DNA: TGTGCCAGCTCACCCCAGAGCGGCCTGATGGACGAGCAGTACTTC.

The chain carries TRBV2 and TRBJ2-1; no definite D call. This CDR3 comprises 11 residues. V gave up 4 bases and J gave up 7 bases, with 5 bases separating them. CDR1 is SNHLY and CDR2 is FYNNEI in the germline V gene. The CDR3 sequence: CASSGANEQFF. CDR3 DNA: TGTGCCAGCAGTGGTGCGAATGAGCAGTTCTTC.

This chain uses TRBV10-1 with TRBJ2-2; 7 nucleotides line up with TRBD1. The CDR3 length is 18 residues. Germline trimming cut 7 bases from V and 1 base from J; bases unmatched to any gene: 15. The V gene's germline CDR1 is WNHNN and CDR2 SYGVQD (reference sequence). The CDR3 is CASNVPGQKGRNTGELFF. The DNA of the CDR3 is TGCGCCAGCAACGTACCGGGACAGAAAGGGAGGAACACCGGGGAGCTGTTTTTT.

The V call is TRBV29-1, the J call TRBJ2-7; TRBD2 aligns across 8 bases. CDR1 is SQVTM and CDR2 is ANQGSEA in the germline V gene. The CDR3 consists of 14 residues. Trimming took 6 bases from V and 3 from J; bases not matched to a gene: 10. The chain's CDR3 is CSVAGTGGLYEQYF. The CDR3 DNA follows: TGCAGCGTGGCTGGGACGGGGGGGCTCTACGAGCAGTACTTC.